The clone carrying this T cell receptor beta chain is a singleton in its sample. Ipilimumab-mediated CTLA-4 blockade plus focal radiation was given to patients having chemo-refractory metastatic non-small-cell lung cancer. The entry originates in a study of radiotherapy plus CTLA-4 blockade in lung cancer. Data came from immunoSEQ multiplex PCR; TCRdb stores just in-frame clones and leaves some out. Of about 78,000 clones in the sample, roughly 86% were seen once. This CDR3 comprises 13 residues. V dropped 4 bases and J dropped 4 bases, with 11 bases sitting between them. Looked up from germline, CDR1 is SGHNT and CDR2 is YYREEE (reference sequence).

Sequencing was performed on peripheral blood, taken from a patient treated with radiotherapy plus ipilimumab. The clonotype was recovered from a human donor with non-small cell lung cancer who had a partial response to radiotherapy plus ipilimumab. The rearrangement links TRBV5-4 to TRBJ1-2, with a weak D call TRBD1 (5 bases). The CDR3 spells CASSIQGGYGYTF. CDR3 coding DNA: TGTGCCAGCAGCATTCAGGGTGGCTATGGCTACACCTTC.